Each of the 26 T cell receptor beta chains below was sequenced from the same sample in a study of human T cells and chemical hapten exposure. TCRdb itself ran the RACE reads through MiXCR, one entry per CDR3 protein. Of 85,000 to 100,000 distinct CDR3 sequences listed, approximately 11% are singletons. The time point was: patch test 2, 6 weeks after DPC sensitization. This sample's treatment: therapeutic diphenylcyclopropenone sensitization with weekly scalp DPC. The source material was whole blood, sampled in connection with sensitization to the hapten diphenylcyclopropenone (DPC). These receptor sequences come from a man aged 35 to 55 with alopecia areata. Some clones in this sample may be carry-over from other donors' samples.

The chain combines TRBV6-2 or TRBV6-3 with TRBJ2-7, with D possibly being TRBD1 or TRBD2 (5 bases each). Germline lookup yields CDR1 MNHEY and CDR2 SVGEGT. V was clipped by 5 bases and J by 7 bases, with 12 bases between them. The CDR3 loop spans 12 amino acids. DNA of the CDR3: TGTGCCAGCAGTACCCAGAGGGGAGAGCAGTACTTC. Protein product: CASSTQRGEQYF.

This clonotype has more than one count but fewer than ten. This chain links TRBV7-6 with TRBJ2-3; D is unclear. V gave up 1 base and J gave up 3 bases, with 11 bases separating them. The CDR3 runs 15 residues. Per the germline V gene, CDR1 is SGHVS and CDR2 is FNYEAQ. The CDR3 DNA is TGTGCCAGCAGCTTAGGTCCTCTCCAAACAGATACGCAGTATTTT. Protein: CASSLGPLQTDTQYF.

The chain combines TRBV18 with TRBJ2-3; TRBD1 or TRBD2 may be the D gene (5 bases each). The V and J ends lost 6 bases and 3 bases respectively, with 10 bases between them. Germline V gene data show CDR1 as KGHSH and CDR2 as LQKENI. The CDR3 is made up of 13 amino acids. CDR3 nucleotides: TGTGCCAGCTCGCCCAGGGAGACAGATACGCAGTATTTT. Protein product: CASSPRETDTQYF.

This chain uses TRBV29-1 with TRBJ2-1; weak D call: TRBD2 (7 bases). The germline V and J ends were trimmed by 1 base and 8 bases, with 21 bases remaining between them. Germline CDR1 SQVTM, CDR2 ANQGSEA. The CDR3 is made up of 16 amino acids. The CDR3 DNA is TGCAGCGTTGAAGTGGGGGCCGGCGGGAGCAGGGATGAGCAGTTCTTC. As protein: CSVEVGAGGSRDEQFF.

This clonotype was counted between two and nine times. The genes are TRBV6-2 or TRBV6-3 and TRBJ2-7; a possible D gene is TRBD1 (5 bases). This CDR3 spans 16 amino acids. From germline, CDR1 is MNHEY and CDR2 SVGEGT. V lost 2 bases and J 3 bases, leaving 17 bases between the germline ends. CDR3: CASSYGADFFFYEQYV. CDR3 sequence (DNA): TGTGCCAGCAGTTACGGGGCAGACTTTTTCTTCTACGAGCAGTACGTC.

The table lists this clonotype with a few counts. The chain links TRBV7-2 to TRBJ2-2; 13 nucleotides agree with TRBD2. CDR3 length equals 15 residues. Germline-derived CDR1 and CDR2 are SGHTA and FQGNSA. V gave up 6 bases and J gave up 5 bases; unmatched junction bases: 3. The CDR3 is CASRRLAGGTGELFF. CDR3 DNA: TGTGCCAGCAGACGACTAGCGGGAGGTACCGGGGAGCTGTTTTTT. Full variable domain (rest looked up from reference TRBV7-2 and TRBJ2-2): GAGVSQSPSNKVTEKGKDVELRCDPISGHTALYWYRQSLGQGLEFLIYFQGNSAPDKSGLPSDRFSAERTGGSVSTLTIQRTQQEDSAVYLCASRRLAGGTGELFFGEGSRLTVL.

The CDR3 reads CASTTRDRGIHEQFF. CDR3 bases: TGTGCCAGCACCACCCGGGACAGGGGTATTCATGAGCAGTTCTTC. This rearrangement joins TRBV28 to TRBJ2-1; 10 bases are shared with TRBD1. Per germline, CDR1 MDHEN and CDR2 SYDVKM. CDR3 size: 15 residues. V lost 7 bases and J lost 8; bases outside the gene matches: 11.

J is TRBJ1-5 and V is TRBV12-3 or TRBV12-4, with D unclear. The V and J ends lost 5 bases and 1 base respectively, with 9 bases between them. This CDR3 contains 14 residues. The CDR3 spells CASSPEGSNQPQHF. The DNA for the CDR3 is TGTGCCAGCAGTCCAGAGGGAAGCAATCAGCCCCAGCATTTT.

Concerning this clonotype itself: Germline and junction disagree at one end, which may indicate a read error. V and J are TRBV12-5 and TRBJ1-2; TRBD1 is a possible D gene (6 bases). The length of the CDR3 is 12 residues. The germline gives CDR1 LGHNT, CDR2 FRNRAP. Here the CDR3 DNA reads TGTGCTAGTGGTTCCAGTGACAGGTCGCAAAGCTTC. Its protein product is CASGSSDRSQSF.

This clonotype occurred many times. The V gene is TRBV5-1, the J gene TRBJ1-1; possibly TRBD1 for D (6 bases). The CDR3 totals 14 residues. With 1 base removed from V and 1 base from J, the gap between germline ends came to 8 bases. CDR1 is SGHRS and CDR2 is YFSETQ in the germline V gene. The DNA for the CDR3 is TGCGCCAGCAGCTTGAGCAGGGGGAACACTGAAGCTTTCTTT. This codes for CASSLSRGNTEAFF.

The J gene is TRBJ2-5, the V gene TRBV14, with 9 positions matching TRBD2. Germline values: CDR1 SGHDN, CDR2 FVKESK. The CDR3 runs to 16 residues. With V trimmed by 0 bases and J by 7 bases, 9 bases remained unmatched. The CDR3 nucleotides read TGTGCCAGCAGCCAAGATCGGCGCGGGAGGGGAGGGACCCAGTACTTC. Protein sequence: CASSQDRRGRGGTQYF.

Only a few counts were recorded for this clonotype. The J gene is TRBJ1-1, the V gene TRBV20-1; D may be TRBD1 (6 bases). This CDR3 region has 14 residues. The V and J ends lost 3 bases and 2 bases respectively, with 13 bases between them. Germline V lookup: CDR1 DFQATT, CDR2 SNEGSKA (reference sequence). DNA of the CDR3: TGCAGTGCTAGTAGGGCGACAGGAAACACTGAAGCTTTCTTT. Protein: CSASRATGNTEAFF.

The sample holds a few counts of this clonotype. The V gene is TRBV30, the J gene TRBJ1-4; 7 nucleotides agree with TRBD1. Looked up from germline, CDR1 is GTSNPN and CDR2 is SVGIG (reference sequence). This CDR3 has 14 amino acids. Trimming removed 0 bases from V and 6 bases from J; junction bases left unmatched: 4. The CDR3 region is CAWSVGDRDEKLFF. The DNA of the CDR3 is TGTGCCTGGAGTGTAGGAGACAGGGATGAAAAACTGTTTTTT.

This clonotype has just a few counts. The chain uses TRBV20-1 and TRBJ1-2; D is unresolved. The CDR3 is 12 amino acids. Per the germline V gene, CDR1 is DFQATT and CDR2 is SNEGSKA (reference sequence). Deletions cut 3 bases from V and 3 bases from J, with 8 bases between. Here the CDR3 reads CSASVGDYGYTF. In DNA form, the CDR3 reads TGCAGTGCTAGTGTCGGGGACTATGGCTACACCTTC.

This clonotype was picked up a small number of times. The chain combines TRBV27 with TRBJ1-2; tentatively, D is TRBD1 (6 bases). This CDR3 is 15 amino acids long. The germline V gene has CDR1 MNHEY and CDR2 SMNVEV (reference sequence). The V end was cut by 0 bases, the J end by 8 bases, with 16 bases between. Written as DNA, the CDR3 is TGTGCCAGCAGTTTATCAGGGCCGGGGGGGCAGGGCTACACCTTC. Amino acids: CASSLSGPGGQGYTF.

The V call is TRBV5-5, the J call TRBJ2-7; D is unresolved. This CDR3 spans 13 amino acids. Trimming removed 0 bases from V and 6 bases from J, with 10 bases in between. Germline-derived CDR1 and CDR2 are SGHKS and YYEKEE (reference sequence). CDR3 coding DNA: TGTGCCAGCAGCTTGGATCCGGACGGCGAGCAGTACGTC. It specifies CASSLDPDGEQYV.

This clonotype has only a few counts. The V and J genes are TRBV24-1 and TRBJ1-5, with a tentative D call TRBD1 (6 bases). From germline, CDR1 is KGHDR and CDR2 SFDVKD. The CDR3 spans 17 residues. Trimming cost V 5 bases and J 0 bases, with 16 bases left between them. CDR3 sequence: CATSGPDSSLSNQPQHF. In nucleotides, the CDR3 is TGTGCCACCAGTGGTCCGGACAGCAGCCTTAGCAATCAGCCCCAGCATTTT.

J is TRBJ2-1 and V is TRBV4-3, with TRBD2 matching over 9 bases. Germline V gene lookup returns CDR1 LGHNA and CDR2 YSLEER. The V segment lost 4 bases and the J segment 2 bases; nucleotides outside the gene matches: 9. The CDR3 has 17 residues. The CDR3 region has the DNA TGCGCCAGCAGCCCGTTCGGGACTAGCAGGACCTACAATGAGCAGTTCTTC. This sequence encodes CASSPFGTSRTYNEQFF.

This clonotype was counted ten times or more. The chain joins TRBV6-5 to TRBJ1-1, with D hard to call. Trimming shortened V by 4 bases and J by 4 bases, and 13 bases separated the two germline ends. Germline CDR1 is MNHEY and CDR2 is SVGAGI. This CDR3 has 14 residues. CDR3: CASSLGTLPTEAFF. The CDR3 bases are TGTGCCAGCAGTTTAGGTACTCTTCCCACTGAAGCTTTCTTT.

Only a few counts were recorded for this clonotype. CDR3 sequence reads: CSVGSGYGVEQYV. CDR3 coding DNA: TGCAGCGTTGGAAGTGGCTATGGTGTCGAGCAGTACGTC. The chain has TRBV29-1 and TRBJ2-7; D gene unclear. V was clipped by 4 bases and J by 6 bases, with 16 bases between them. This CDR3 has 13 amino acids. Germline V CDR1 and CDR2: SQVTM, ANQGSEA.

This clonotype was recorded many times. The V gene is TRBV5-1, the J gene TRBJ2-7; TRBD2 aligns across 11 bases. The germline gives CDR1 SGHRS, CDR2 YFSETQ. Trimming removed 5 bases from V and 2 bases from J; junction bases left unmatched: 6. The CDR3 has 15 amino acids. The CDR3 bases are TGCGCCAGCAGATATCTAGCGGGGGGACCCTACGAGCAGTACGTC. Translating gives CASRYLAGGPYEQYV.

This clonotype appeared a few times. The rearrangement links TRBV7-2 to TRBJ2-3, with D tentatively TRBD2 (6 bases). The CDR3 is 16 residues long. The V gene lost 2 bases and the J gene lost 3 bases, with 15 bases spanning the gap. CDR1 is SGHTA, CDR2 FQGNSA, per germline. The CDR3 region is CASSLPPGVITDTQYF. CDR3 DNA sequence: TGTGCCAGCAGCTTACCACCGGGAGTGATAACAGATACGCAGTATTTT.

The table lists this clonotype with a few counts. The J gene is TRBJ2-1, the V gene TRBV7-9; possibly TRBD2 for D (6 bases). The V end lost 1 base, the J end lost 4 bases, and 14 bases lay between the germline ends. The CDR3 sequence is 16 residues long. Germline assignment: CDR1 SEHNR and CDR2 FQNEAQ (reference sequence). The CDR3 spells CASSLEGGARYNEQFF. The CDR3 nucleotides read TGTGCCAGCAGCTTAGAAGGCGGGGCGCGGTACAATGAGCAGTTCTTC.

The CDR3 region has the DNA TGTGCCTGGAGGGGGGACAGGGCTGGCCAAGAGACCCAGTACTTC. This translates into CAWRGDRAGQETQYF. The rearrangement joins TRBV30 to TRBJ2-5, with 9 positions matching TRBD1. The CDR3 has 15 residues. Germline-derived CDR1 and CDR2 are GTSNPN and SVGIG (reference sequence). V was clipped by 3 bases and J by 1 base; unmatched bases: 6.

This clonotype was seen a handful of times. This chain uses TRBV7-9 with TRBJ2-3; D is unclear. Germline CDR1 and CDR2: SEHNR and FQNEAQ (reference sequence). V was trimmed by 7 bases and J by 5 bases, leaving 7 bases between them. The CDR3 spans 11 residues. In nucleotides, the CDR3 is TGTGCCAGCACCCCCCTAGATACGCAGTATTTT. This gives the protein CASTPLDTQYF.

This clonotype was recorded a few times. In nucleotides, the CDR3 is TGCAGCGTTGAAGGCGGGAGGCCCTCCTACGAGCAGTACGTC. It codes for CSVEGGRPSYEQYV. The chain couples TRBV29-1 to TRBJ2-7; 8 positions match TRBD2. CDR1 and CDR2 from the germline V gene are SQVTM and ANQGSEA. The CDR3 covers 14 residues. The V gene end was trimmed by 1 base and the J gene end by 0 bases; junction bases not matched to a gene: 2.